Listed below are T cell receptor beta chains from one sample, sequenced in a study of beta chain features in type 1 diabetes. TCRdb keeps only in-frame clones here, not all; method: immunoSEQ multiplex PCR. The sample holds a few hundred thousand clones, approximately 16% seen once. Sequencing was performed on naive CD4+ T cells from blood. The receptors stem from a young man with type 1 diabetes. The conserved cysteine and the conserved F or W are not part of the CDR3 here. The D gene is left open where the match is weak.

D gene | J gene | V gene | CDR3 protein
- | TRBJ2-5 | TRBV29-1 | SVGSAETQY
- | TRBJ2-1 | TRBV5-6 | ASSSGIYNEQF
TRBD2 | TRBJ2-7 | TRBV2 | ASTRTSAYSYEQY
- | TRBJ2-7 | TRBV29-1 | SARDGLLNSYEQY
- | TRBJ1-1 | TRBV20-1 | SAPYTEAF
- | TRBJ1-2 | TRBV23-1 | ASSQYGKDGHYGYT
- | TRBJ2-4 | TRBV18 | ASSPPAEYSLAKNIQY
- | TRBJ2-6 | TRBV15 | ATSREYPAGANVLT
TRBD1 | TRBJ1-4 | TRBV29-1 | SGETGEKLF
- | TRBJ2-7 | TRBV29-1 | SSTGDGREQY